This T cell receptor (beta chain) originates from a study of T cells after yellow fever vaccination (dated by TCRdb to about 2019). About the investigation overall: The SMART-Seq v4 Ultra Low Input RNA kit was used to prepare libraries from fractions with low cell numbers. To follow T-cell clones before and after primary and booster YFV17D yellow fever vaccination, bulk TCR alpha and beta repertoires were sequenced over time. The cohort comprised two healthy male donors, one aged 18 to 29 and one aged 30 to 39 years. Blood was collected at multiple timepoints before and after primary and secondary immunization, and bulk PBMC replicates and cell subsets were isolated.

Data came from an Illumina NovaSeq 6000. TCR cDNA was synthesized by 5'RACE template switching, through which a universal primer site and unique molecular identifiers were introduced. Priming of cDNA synthesis was performed from both the TCR alpha and TCR beta constant segments. Libraries were amplified in two PCR steps, with sample barcodes and sequencing adapters added in the second step. Sequencing of the libraries was done on either Illumina HiSeq 2500 (2x100 bp) or NovaSeq (2x150 bp). In the authors' own workflow: Reads were demultiplexed and collapsed into UMI consensus sequences with MIGEC, and V(D)J alignment was performed with MiXCR. Vaccine-responding clonotypes were defined with edgeR using replicate PBMC samples, requiring FDR below 0.01 and a log2 fold change above 5 up to day 15. Each bulk clonotype was labeled CD4 or CD8 based on which sequenced repertoire, CD4 or CD8, contained the clonotype at higher abundance. TCRdb cleaned the public reads at Q25 with fastp, built clones with MiXCR and kept in-frame beta chains. Entries that share a CDR3 protein sequence are merged under the most common genes and DNA. The authors' filters were not applied to this entry. For this sample the table gives under 200,000 distinct CDR3 sequences, of which more than 9.5% were detected only once. Together, the top ten hold about 38% of the sample.

CDR1 and CDR2 are read off the germline V gene as SGHRS and YFSETQ. The CDR3 starts with the cysteine, ends with the phenylalanine, and has 16 residues. This entry keeps only the CDR3 DNA: 48 bases, framed from base 1. Trimming takes 0 bases off V and 8 bases off J; junction bases not matched to a gene: 7. Results and caveats for the whole study, not just this receptor: Compared with the primary T-cell response, the secondary T-cell response was faster but weaker, reaching its peak on day 5 rather than on day 15. Computational filtering was needed because FACS-sorted repertoires could contain abundant contaminating clonotypes from the bulk population. Most clones expanded after primary vaccination (around 96% of CD4 and roughly 90% of CD8) were re-detected after the booster, suggesting that broad memory maintenance occurred. Only two donors were included in the study, so the extent to which the findings can be generalized is limited. A small share of clonotypes was detected in both CD4 and CD8 compartments, with the overlap likely arising from convergent recombination.

What the treatment or condition label conveys for this sample: live attenuated yellow fever vaccine strain. A standard Ficoll-Paque protocol was used to isolate PBMCs from peripheral blood. Dynabeads CD4 and CD8 positive selection kits were used to isolate CD4 and CD8 T-cell fractions. RNA was extracted with TriZol from bulk PBMCs, CD4 and CD8 fractions, and dextramer-positive and dextramer-negative fractions. This clonotype was observed a handful of times. Its cognate antigen has yet to be identified. The input lacks base qualities; no much larger clone sits a single base away. This material consisted of CD8+ T cells sorted from PBMCs, taken 15 days after the yellow fever booster vaccination. Recombination joined TRBV5-1 with TRBJ1-6, and 8 bases in between align with TRBD1. This sequence originates from a man younger than 30 who received the YFV17D yellow fever vaccine. CDR3 reads: CASSLEGQVGYSPLHF. The DNA sequence is TGCGCCAGCAGCTTGGAGGGACAGGTCGGATATTCACCCCTCCACTTT. The reference TRBV5-1 and TRBJ1-6 proteins fill in what lies around the CDR3, so the full variable domain reads KAGVTQTPRYLIKTRGQQVTLSCSPISGHRSVSWYQQTPGQGLQFLFEYFSETQRNKGNFPGRFSGRQFSNSRSEMNVSTLELGDSALYLCASSLEGQVGYSPLHFGNGTRLTVT.